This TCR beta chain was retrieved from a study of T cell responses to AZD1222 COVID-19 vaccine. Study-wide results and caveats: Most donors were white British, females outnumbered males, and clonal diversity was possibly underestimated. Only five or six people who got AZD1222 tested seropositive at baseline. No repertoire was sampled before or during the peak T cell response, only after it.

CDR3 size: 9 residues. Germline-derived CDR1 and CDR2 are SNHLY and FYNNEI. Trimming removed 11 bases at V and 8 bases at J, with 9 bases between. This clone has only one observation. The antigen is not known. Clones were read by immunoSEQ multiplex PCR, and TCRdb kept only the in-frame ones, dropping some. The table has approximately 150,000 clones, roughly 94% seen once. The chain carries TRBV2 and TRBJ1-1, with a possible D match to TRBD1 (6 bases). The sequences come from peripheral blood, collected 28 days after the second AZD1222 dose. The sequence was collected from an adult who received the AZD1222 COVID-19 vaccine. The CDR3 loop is CAWGTEAFF. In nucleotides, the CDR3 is TGTGCCTGGGGGACAGAAGCTTTCTTT. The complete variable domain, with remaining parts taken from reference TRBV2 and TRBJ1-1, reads EPEVTQTPSHQVTQMGQEVILRCVPISNHLYFYWYRQILGQKVEFLVSFYNNEISEKSEIFDDQFSVERPDGSNFTLKIRSTKLEDSAMYFCAWGTEAFFGQGTRLTVV.